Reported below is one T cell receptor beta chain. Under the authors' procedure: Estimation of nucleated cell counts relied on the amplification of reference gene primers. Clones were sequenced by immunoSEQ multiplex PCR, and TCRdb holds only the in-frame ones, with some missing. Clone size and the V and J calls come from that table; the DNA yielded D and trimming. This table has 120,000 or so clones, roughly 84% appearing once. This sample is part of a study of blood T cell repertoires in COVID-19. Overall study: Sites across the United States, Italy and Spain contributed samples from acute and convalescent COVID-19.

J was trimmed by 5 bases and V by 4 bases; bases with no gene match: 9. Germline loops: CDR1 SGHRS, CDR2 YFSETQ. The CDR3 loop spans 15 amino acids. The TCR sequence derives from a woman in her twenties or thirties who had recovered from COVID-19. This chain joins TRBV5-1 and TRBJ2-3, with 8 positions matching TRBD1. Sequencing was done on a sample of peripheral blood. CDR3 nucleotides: TGCGCCAGCAGCCCTAGGACAGGGTGGGGAGATACGCAGTATTTT. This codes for CASSPRTGWGDTQYF.